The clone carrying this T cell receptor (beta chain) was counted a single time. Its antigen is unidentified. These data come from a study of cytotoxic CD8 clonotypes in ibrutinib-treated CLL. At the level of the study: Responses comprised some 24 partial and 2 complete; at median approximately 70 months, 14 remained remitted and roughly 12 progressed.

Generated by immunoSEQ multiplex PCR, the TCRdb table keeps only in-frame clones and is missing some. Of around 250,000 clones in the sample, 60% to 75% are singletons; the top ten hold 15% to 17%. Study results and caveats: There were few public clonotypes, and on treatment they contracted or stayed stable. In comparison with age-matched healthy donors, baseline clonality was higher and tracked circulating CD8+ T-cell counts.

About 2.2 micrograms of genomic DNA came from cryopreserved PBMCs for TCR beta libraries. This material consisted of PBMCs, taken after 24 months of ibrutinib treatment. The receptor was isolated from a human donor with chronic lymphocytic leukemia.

The CDR3 region has the DNA TGTGCCAGTAGTATCGTGACGTCCTACGAGCAGTACTTC. Its protein product is CASSIVTSYEQYF. The chain employs TRBV19 and TRBJ2-7; no reliable D call. The CDR3 covers 13 residues. Germline V gives CDR1 LNHDA, CDR2 SQIVND (reference sequence). Trimming took 3 bases from V and 1 from J, leaving 7 bases between them.